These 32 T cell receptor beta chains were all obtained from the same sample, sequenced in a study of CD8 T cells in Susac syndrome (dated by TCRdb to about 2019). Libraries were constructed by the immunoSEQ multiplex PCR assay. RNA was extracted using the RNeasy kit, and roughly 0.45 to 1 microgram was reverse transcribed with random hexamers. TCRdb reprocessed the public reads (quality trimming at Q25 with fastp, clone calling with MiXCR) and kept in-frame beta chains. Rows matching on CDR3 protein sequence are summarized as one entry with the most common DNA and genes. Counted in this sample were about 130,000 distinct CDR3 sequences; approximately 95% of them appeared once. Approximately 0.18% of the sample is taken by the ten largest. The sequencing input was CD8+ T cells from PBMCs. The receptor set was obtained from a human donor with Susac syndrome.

The CDR3 region has the DNA TGTGCCAGCAGGGACCTTGGGGATGAGCAGTTCTTC. Protein: CASRDLGDEQFF. This rearrangement joins TRBV12-3 or TRBV12-4 to TRBJ2-1; D not certain. The CDR3 covers 12 residues. The V gene lost 6 bases and the J gene lost 8 bases, with 11 bases spanning the gap.

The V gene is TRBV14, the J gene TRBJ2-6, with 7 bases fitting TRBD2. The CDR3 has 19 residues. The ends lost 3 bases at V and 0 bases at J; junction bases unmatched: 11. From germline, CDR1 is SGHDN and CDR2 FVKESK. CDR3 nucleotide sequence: TGTGCCAGCAGCCAGACTAGCAATTTCGGGAGCTCTGGGGCCAACGTCCTGACTTTC. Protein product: CASSQTSNFGSSGANVLTF.

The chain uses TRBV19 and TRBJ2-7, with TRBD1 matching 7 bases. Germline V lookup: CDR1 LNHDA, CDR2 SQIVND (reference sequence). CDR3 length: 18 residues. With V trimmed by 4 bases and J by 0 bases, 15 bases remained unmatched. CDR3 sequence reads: CASSTDARTGPSSYEQYF. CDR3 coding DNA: TGTGCCAGTAGTACCGACGCTCGGACAGGACCAAGCTCCTACGAGCAGTACTTC.

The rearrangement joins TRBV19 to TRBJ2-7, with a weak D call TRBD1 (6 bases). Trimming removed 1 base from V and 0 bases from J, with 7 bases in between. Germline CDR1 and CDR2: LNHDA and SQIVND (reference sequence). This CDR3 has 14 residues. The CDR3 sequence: CASSIGGLSYEQYF. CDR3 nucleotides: TGTGCCAGTAGTATAGGGGGGCTCTCCTACGAGCAGTACTTC.

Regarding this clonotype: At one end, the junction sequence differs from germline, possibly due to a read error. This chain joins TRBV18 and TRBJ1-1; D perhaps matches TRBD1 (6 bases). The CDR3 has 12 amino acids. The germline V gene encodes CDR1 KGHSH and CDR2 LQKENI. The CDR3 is CASLGGRSDAFF. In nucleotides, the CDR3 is TGTGCCAGCCTTGGGGGCCGCTCTGACGCTTTCTTT.

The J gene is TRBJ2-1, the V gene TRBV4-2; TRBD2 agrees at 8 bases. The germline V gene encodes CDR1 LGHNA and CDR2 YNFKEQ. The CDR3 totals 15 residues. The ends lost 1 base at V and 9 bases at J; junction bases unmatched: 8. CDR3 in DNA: TGTGCCAGCAGCCAAGGGAGCGGGAGTCGGGTTGAGCAGTTCTTC. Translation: CASSQGSGSRVEQFF.

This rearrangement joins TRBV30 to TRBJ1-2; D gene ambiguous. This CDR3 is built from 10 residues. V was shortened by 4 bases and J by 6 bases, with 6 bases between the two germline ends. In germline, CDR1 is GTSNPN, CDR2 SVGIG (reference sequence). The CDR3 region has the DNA TGTGCCTGGATACAGAATGGCTACACCTTC. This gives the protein CAWIQNGYTF.

CDR3 residues: CASSVRGIYEQYF. The CDR3 DNA follows: TGTGCCAGCAGCGTACGGGGGATATACGAGCAGTACTTC. The rearrangement links TRBV27 to TRBJ2-7, with D tentatively TRBD2 (6 bases). CDR1 is MNHEY and CDR2 is SMNVEV in the germline V gene (reference sequence). V shed 6 bases and J shed 4 bases, with 13 bases lying between them. The CDR3 consists of 13 residues.

The CDR3 is CASGMRRTEETQYF. The CDR3 region has the DNA TGTGCTAGTGGGATGAGACGTACAGAAGAGACCCAGTACTTC. The gene calls are TRBV12-5 and TRBJ2-5; no reliable D call. From germline, CDR1 is LGHNT and CDR2 FRNRAP. The CDR3 runs to 14 residues. V was clipped by 6 bases and J by 3 bases, with 14 bases between them.

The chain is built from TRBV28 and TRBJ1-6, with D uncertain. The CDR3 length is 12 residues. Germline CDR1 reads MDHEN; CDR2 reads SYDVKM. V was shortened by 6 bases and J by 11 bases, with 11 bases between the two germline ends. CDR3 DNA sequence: TGTGCCAGCAGCCGGTTTGAGGCACCCCTCCACTTT. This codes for CASSRFEAPLHF.

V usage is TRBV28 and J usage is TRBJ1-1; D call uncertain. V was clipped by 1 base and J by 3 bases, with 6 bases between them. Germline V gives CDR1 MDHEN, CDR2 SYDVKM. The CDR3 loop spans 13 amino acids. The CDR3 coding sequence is TGTGCCAGCAGTTTATCGGGTTACACTGAAGCTTTCTTT. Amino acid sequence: CASSLSGYTEAFF.

CDR3 region: CASGLAGGPNNEQFF. The CDR3 DNA follows: TGTGCCAGCGGACTAGCGGGAGGGCCAAACAATGAGCAGTTCTTC. This chain uses TRBV9 with TRBJ2-1, with TRBD2 identical over 15 bases. V shed 7 bases and J 5 bases; nucleotides not matched to a gene: 4. Germline lookup yields CDR1 SGDLS and CDR2 YYNGEE. The length of the CDR3 is 15 residues. The full variable domain, in which reference TRBV9 and TRBJ2-1 provide the parts outside the CDR3, is DSGVTQTPKHLITATGQRVTLRCSPRSGDLSVYWYQQSLDQGLQFLIQYYNGEERAKGNILERFSAQQFPDLHSELNLSSLELGDSALYFCASGLAGGPNNEQFFGPGTRLTVL.

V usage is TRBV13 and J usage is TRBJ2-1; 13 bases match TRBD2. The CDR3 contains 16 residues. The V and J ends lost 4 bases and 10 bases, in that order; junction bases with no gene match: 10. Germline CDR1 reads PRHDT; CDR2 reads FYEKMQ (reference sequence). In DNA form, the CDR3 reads TGTGCCAGCAGCTCCATTGGACTAGCGGGAGTACGAGAGCAGTTCTTC. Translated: CASSSIGLAGVREQFF. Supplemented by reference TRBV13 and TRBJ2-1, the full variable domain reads AAGVIQSPRHLIKEKRETATLKCYPIPRHDTVYWYQQGPGQDPQFLISFYEKMQSDKGSIPDRFSAQQFSDYHSELNMSSLELGDSALYFCASSSIGLAGVREQFFGPGTRLTVL.

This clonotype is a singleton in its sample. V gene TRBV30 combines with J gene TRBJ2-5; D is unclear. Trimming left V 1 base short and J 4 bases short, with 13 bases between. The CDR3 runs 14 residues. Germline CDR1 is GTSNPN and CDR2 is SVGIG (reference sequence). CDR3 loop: CAWSGGVGIETQYF. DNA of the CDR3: TGTGCCTGGAGTGGAGGTGTGGGGATAGAGACCCAGTACTTC.

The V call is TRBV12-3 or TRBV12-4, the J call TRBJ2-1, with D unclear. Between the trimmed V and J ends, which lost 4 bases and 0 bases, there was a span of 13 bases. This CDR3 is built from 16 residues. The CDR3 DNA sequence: TGTGCCAGCAGTTCGGTCTTCGATGGCTCCTACAATGAGCAGTTCTTC. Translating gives CASSSVFDGSYNEQFF.

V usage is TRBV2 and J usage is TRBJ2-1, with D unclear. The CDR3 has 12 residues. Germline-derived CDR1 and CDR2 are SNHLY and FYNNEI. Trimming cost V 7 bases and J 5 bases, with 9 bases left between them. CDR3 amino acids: CASTGLNNEQFF. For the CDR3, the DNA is TGTGCCAGCACGGGCCTAAACAATGAGCAGTTCTTC.

The CDR3 DNA is TGCAGCGTTCCAGGGACGGGGCACTACAATGAGCAGTTCTTC. Its protein is CSVPGTGHYNEQFF. The V and J genes are TRBV29-1 and TRBJ2-1; D may correspond to TRBD1 or TRBD2 (5 bases each). This CDR3 region has 14 residues. Trimming removed 5 bases at V and 3 bases at J, with 14 bases between. Per germline, CDR1 SQVTM and CDR2 ANQGSEA.

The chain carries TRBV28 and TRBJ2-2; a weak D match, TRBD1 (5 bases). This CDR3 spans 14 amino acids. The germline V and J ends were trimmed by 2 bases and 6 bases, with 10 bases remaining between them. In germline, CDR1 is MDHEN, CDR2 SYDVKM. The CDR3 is CASSLVSGSGELFF. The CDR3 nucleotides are TGTGCCAGCAGTTTAGTCTCAGGGTCCGGGGAGCTGTTTTTT. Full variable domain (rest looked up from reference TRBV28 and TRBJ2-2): DVKVTQSSRYLVKRTGEKVFLECVQDMDHENMFWYRQDPGLGLRLIYFSYDVKMKEKGDIPEGYSVSREKKERFSLILESASTNQTSMYLCASSLVSGSGELFFGEGSRLTVL.

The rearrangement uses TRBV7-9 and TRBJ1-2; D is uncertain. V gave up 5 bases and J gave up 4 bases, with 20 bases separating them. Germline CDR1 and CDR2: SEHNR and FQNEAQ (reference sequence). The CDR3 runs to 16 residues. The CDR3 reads CASSRGGSGRPYGYTF. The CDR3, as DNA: TGTGCCAGCAGCCGCGGTGGAAGTGGCCGGCCCTATGGCTACACCTTC.

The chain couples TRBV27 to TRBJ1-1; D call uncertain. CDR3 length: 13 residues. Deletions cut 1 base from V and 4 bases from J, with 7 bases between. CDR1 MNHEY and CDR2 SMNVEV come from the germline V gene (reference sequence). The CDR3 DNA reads TGTGCCAGCAGTTTATACGCGTTCACTGAAGCTTTCTTT. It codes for CASSLYAFTEAFF.

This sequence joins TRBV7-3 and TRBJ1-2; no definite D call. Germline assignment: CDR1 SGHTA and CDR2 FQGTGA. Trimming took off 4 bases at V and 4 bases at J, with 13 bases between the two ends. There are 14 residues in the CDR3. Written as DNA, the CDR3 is TGTGCCAGCAGCTCTGAGGAGGCTGGCTATGGCTACACCTTC. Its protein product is CASSSEEAGYGYTF. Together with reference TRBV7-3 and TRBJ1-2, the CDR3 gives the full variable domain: GAGVSQTPSNKVTEKGKYVELRCDPISGHTALYWYRQSLGQGPEFLIYFQGTGAADDSGLPNDRFFAVRPEGSVSTLKIQRTERGDSAVYLCASSSEEAGYGYTFGSGTRLTVV.

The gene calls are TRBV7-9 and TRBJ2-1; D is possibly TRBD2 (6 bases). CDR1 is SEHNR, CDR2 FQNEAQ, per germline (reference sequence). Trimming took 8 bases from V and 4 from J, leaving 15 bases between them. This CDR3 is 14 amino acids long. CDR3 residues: CASEEGSSYNEQFF. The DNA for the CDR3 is TGTGCCAGCGAGGAGGGGAGTTCGTACAATGAGCAGTTCTTC.

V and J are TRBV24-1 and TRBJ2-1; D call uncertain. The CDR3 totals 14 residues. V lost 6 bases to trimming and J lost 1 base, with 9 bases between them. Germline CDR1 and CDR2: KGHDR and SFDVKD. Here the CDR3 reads CATSISTSYNEQFF. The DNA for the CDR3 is TGTGCCACCAGTATTAGCACTTCCTACAATGAGCAGTTCTTC.

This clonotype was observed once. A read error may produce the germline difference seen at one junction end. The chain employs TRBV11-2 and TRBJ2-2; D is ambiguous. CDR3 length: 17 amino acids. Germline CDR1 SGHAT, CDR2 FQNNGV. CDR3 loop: CASSLDPSRTNTGELFF. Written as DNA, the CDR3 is TGTGCCAGCAGCCTAGACCCCAGCCGTACGAACACCGGGGAGCTGTTTTTT.

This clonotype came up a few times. CDR3 in DNA: TGTGCCAGCAGTTTAACAGCTGAAGCTTTCTTT. Translated: CASSLTAEAFF. The chain recombines TRBV12-3 or TRBV12-4 with TRBJ1-1; D call uncertain. The CDR3 length is 11 residues. V was shortened by 2 bases and J by 6 bases, with 4 bases between the two germline ends.

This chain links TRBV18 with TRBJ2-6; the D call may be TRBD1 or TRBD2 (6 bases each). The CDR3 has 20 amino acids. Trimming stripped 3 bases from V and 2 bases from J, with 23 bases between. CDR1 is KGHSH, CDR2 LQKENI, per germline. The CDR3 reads CASSPRGGTGIGTGANVLTF. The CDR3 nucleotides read TGTGCCAGCTCACCGCGGGGTGGAACAGGGATAGGAACTGGGGCCAACGTCCTGACTTTC.

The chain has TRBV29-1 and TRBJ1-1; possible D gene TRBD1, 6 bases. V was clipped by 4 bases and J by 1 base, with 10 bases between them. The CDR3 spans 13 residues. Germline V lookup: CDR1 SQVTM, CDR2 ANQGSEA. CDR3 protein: CSVAGAENTEAFF. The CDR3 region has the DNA TGCAGCGTTGCAGGGGCAGAGAACACTGAAGCTTTCTTT. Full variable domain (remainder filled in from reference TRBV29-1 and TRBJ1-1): SAVISQKPSRDICQRGTSLTIQCQVDSQVTMMFWYRQQPGQSLTLIATANQGSEATYESGFVIDKFPISRPNLTFSTLTVSNMSPEDSSIYLCSVAGAENTEAFFGQGTRLTVV.

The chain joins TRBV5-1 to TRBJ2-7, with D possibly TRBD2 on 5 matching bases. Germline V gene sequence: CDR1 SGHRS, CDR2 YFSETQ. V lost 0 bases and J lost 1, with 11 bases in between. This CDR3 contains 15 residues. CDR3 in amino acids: CASSLATGRSYEQYF. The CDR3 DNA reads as TGCGCCAGCAGCTTGGCAACGGGAAGGTCCTACGAGCAGTACTTC.

The CDR3 DNA is TGTGCCAGCAGCGCACAGGGCTACAATGAGCAGTTCTTC. Protein product: CASSAQGYNEQFF. This chain connects TRBV9 to TRBJ2-1; possibly TRBD1 for D (6 bases). The germline V gene encodes CDR1 SGDLS and CDR2 YYNGEE. V was trimmed by 3 bases and J by 3 bases, leaving 7 bases between them. The CDR3 is 13 residues long. Full variable domain (missing parts from reference TRBV9 and TRBJ2-1): DSGVTQTPKHLITATGQRVTLRCSPRSGDLSVYWYQQSLDQGLQFLIQYYNGEERAKGNILERFSAQQFPDLHSELNLSSLELGDSALYFCASSAQGYNEQFFGPGTRLTVL.

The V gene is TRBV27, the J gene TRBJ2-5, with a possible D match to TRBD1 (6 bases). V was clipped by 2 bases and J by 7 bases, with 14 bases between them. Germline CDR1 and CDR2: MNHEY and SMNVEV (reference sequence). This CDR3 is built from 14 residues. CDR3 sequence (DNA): TGTGCCAGCAGTTTAAGTCAGGGGTCAGGGACCCAGTACTTC. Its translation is CASSLSQGSGTQYF.

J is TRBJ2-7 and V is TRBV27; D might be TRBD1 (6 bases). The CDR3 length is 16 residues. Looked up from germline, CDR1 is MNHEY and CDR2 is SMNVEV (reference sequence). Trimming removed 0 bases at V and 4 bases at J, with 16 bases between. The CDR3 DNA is TGTGCCAGCAGTTTATCCATCCCCCAGGGGAGTTACGAGCAGTACTTC. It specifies CASSLSIPQGSYEQYF.

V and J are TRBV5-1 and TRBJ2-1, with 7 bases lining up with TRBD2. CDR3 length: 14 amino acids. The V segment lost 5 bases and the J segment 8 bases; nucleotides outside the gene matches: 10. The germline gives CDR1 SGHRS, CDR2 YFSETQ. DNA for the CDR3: TGCGCCAGCAGTTCGGGAGGAACTTTGGATGAGCAGTTCTTC. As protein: CASSSGGTLDEQFF.